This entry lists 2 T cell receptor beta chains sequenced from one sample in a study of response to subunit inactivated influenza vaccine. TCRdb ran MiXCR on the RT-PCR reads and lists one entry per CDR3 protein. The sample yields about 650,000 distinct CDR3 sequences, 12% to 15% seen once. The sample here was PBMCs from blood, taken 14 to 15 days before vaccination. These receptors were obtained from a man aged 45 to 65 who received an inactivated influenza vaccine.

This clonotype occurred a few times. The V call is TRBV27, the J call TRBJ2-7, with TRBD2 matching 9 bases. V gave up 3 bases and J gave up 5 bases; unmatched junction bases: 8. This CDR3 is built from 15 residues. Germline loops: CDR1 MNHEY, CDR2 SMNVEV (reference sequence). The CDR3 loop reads CASSFVTSGTDEQYF. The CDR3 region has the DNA TGTGCCAGCAGTTTCGTGACTAGCGGCACCGACGAGCAGTACTTC.

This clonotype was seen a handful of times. The CDR3 protein is CSARLVFPLAFF. CDR3 coding DNA: TGCAGTGCTAGACTTGTCTTCCCCTTGGCTTTCTTT. V gene TRBV20-1 combines with J gene TRBJ1-1; no firm D call. Germline CDR1 and CDR2: DFQATT and SNEGSKA (reference sequence). Trimming stripped 2 bases from V and 11 bases from J, with 15 bases between. The CDR3 length is 12 residues.